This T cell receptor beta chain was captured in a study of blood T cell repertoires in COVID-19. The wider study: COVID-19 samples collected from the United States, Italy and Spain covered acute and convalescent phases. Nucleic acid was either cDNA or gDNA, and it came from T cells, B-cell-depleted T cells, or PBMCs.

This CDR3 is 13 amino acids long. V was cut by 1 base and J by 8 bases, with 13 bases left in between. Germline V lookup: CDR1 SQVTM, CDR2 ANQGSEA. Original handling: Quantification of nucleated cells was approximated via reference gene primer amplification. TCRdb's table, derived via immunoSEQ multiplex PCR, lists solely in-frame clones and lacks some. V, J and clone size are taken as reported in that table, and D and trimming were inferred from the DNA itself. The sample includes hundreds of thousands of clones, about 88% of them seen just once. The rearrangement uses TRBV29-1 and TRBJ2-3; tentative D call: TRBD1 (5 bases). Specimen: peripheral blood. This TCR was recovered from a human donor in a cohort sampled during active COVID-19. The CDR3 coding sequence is TGCAGCGTTGAAGGGCAGGGATCGGGTACGCAGTATTTT. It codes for CSVEGQGSGTQYF.